A selection of T cell receptor beta chains follows, all from one sample in a study of PD-1 blockade in classical Hodgkin lymphoma. Some clones are missing from TCRdb's copy, which holds only in-frame ones; the method was immunoSEQ multiplex PCR. Found here are around 42,000 clones, under 75% of them singletons; the top ten hold about 3%. This specimen consisted of peripheral blood mononuclear cells (PBMCs), obtained at baseline. All receptors derive from a human donor with classical Hodgkin lymphoma. The CDR3 runs from the conserved cysteine through the conserved F or W. The order of the fields is clone size, D gene, V gene, J gene, CDR3 protein, CDR3 DNA. D genes are given only for firm matches. Size tells how often a clone was seen (once, few, many) or the class of an expanded clone, and some rows leave it out.

few	NA	TRBV9	TRBJ2-3	CASSAVSADTQYF	TGTGCCAGCAGCGCGGTCTCAGCAGATACGCAGTATTTT
NA	NA	TRBV5-4	TRBJ2-7	CASSLTQSYEQYF	TGTGCCAGCAGCCTTACCCAATCCTACGAGCAGTACTTC
NA	NA	TRBV10-3	TRBJ1-4	CAISSGGGKNEKLFF	TGTGCCATCAGTTCTGGCGGGGGTAAGAACGAAAAACTGTTTTTT
NA	TRBD1	TRBV7-6	TRBJ2-7	CASQDRAYEQYF	TGTGCCAGCCAGGACAGGGCCTACGAGCAGTACTTC
NA	NA	TRBV28	TRBJ2-3	CASSAIGTDYSQTDTQYF	TGTGCCAGCAGTGCCATCGGGACCGATTATTCCCAGACAGATACGCAGTATTTT
few	TRBD1	TRBV9	TRBJ1-1	CASSASGGNTEAFF	TGTGCCAGCAGCGCATCAGGGGGGAACACTGAAGCTTTCTTT
NA	NA	TRBV9	TRBJ1-1	CASSVGTGPEAFF	TGTGCCAGCAGCGTAGGTACGGGCCCTGAAGCTTTCTTT
NA	TRBD1	TRBV7-2	TRBJ2-7	CASSLGDSSYEQYF	TGTGCCAGCAGCCTAGGGGACAGCTCCTACGAGCAGTACTTC
few	NA	TRBV29-1	TRBJ2-7	CSVVWGSNSYEQYF	TGCAGCGTTGTATGGGGCTCTAACTCCTACGAGCAGTACTTC
few	NA	TRBV28	TRBJ1-5	CASSLGQPNQPQHF	TGTGCCAGCAGTTTAGGACAGCCCAATCAGCCCCAGCATTTT
NA	NA	TRBV28	TRBJ2-2	CASRPRANTGELFF	TGTGCCAGCAGACCCCGGGCCAACACCGGGGAGCTGTTTTTT
NA	NA	TRBV4-2	TRBJ2-2	CASSQYPNTGELFF	TGTGCCAGCAGCCAATATCCGAACACCGGGGAGCTGTTTTTT
NA	NA	TRBV4-1	TRBJ2-7	CASSPLGESYEQYF	TGCGCCAGCAGCCCCCTGGGGGAGTCCTACGAGCAGTACTTC
NA	NA	TRBV6-5	TRBJ2-1	CASSYVGEGEQFF	TGTGCCAGCAGTTACGTCGGGGAAGGCGAGCAGTTCTTC
NA	NA	TRBV6-6	TRBJ1-4	CASSYGVTGEKLFF	TGTGCCAGCAGTTACGGGGTTACAGGGGAAAAACTGTTTTTT
NA	NA	TRBV7-9	TRBJ2-7	CASSWGYEQYF	TGTGCCAGCAGCTGGGGCTACGAGCAGTACTTC
few	NA	TRBV27	TRBJ1-2	CASSFPGSISHTF	TGTGCCAGCAGTTTCCCAGGCTCGATTAGCCACACCTTC
few	TRBD2	TRBV7-2	TRBJ2-7	CASSSPEALAGGYEQYF	TGTGCCAGCAGCAGCCCCGAGGCACTAGCGGGGGGCTACGAGCAGTACTTC
NA	NA	TRBV19	TRBJ1-1	CASSILQGDEAFF	TGTGCCAGTAGTATTCTGCAGGGTGATGAAGCTTTCTTT
NA	NA	TRBV9	TRBJ2-1	CASSVDGGGGPDEQFF	TGTGCCAGCAGCGTAGATGGAGGGGGAGGGCCAGATGAGCAGTTCTTC
NA	NA	TRBV30	TRBJ2-1	CASRDWEGGEQFF	TGTGCCTCTCGGGACTGGGAGGGGGGTGAGCAGTTCTTC
NA	NA	TRBV30	TRBJ2-7	CAWSVAGGREQYF	TGTGCCTGGAGTGTAGCCGGGGGGCGGGAGCAGTACTTC
NA	TRBD1	TRBV10-3	TRBJ2-2	CAIRGQVANTGELFF	TGTGCCATCAGGGGACAGGTAGCGAACACCGGGGAGCTGTTTTTT
NA	NA	TRBV6-5	TRBJ2-1	CASRTEGGNYNEQFF	TGTGCCAGCAGGACTGAGGGGGGGAATTACAATGAGCAGTTCTTC
NA	NA	TRBV6-6	TRBJ2-2	CASSYGNPNTGELFF	TGTGCCAGCAGTTACGGCAACCCGAACACCGGGGAGCTGTTTTTT
few	NA	TRBV28	TRBJ1-5	CASSQEGENQPQHF	TGTGCCAGCAGTCAAGAAGGGGAAAATCAGCCCCAGCATTTT
NA	NA	TRBV6-1	TRBJ1-1	CASTIRGLTEAFF	TGTGCCAGCACGATCCGGGGACTTACTGAAGCTTTCTTT
NA	NA	TRBV29-1	TRBJ1-1	CSGMDTEAFF	TGCAGCGGGATGGACACTGAAGCTTTCTTT
NA	NA	TRBV5-4	TRBJ2-1	CASSIFYNEQFF	TGTGCCAGCAGCATCTTCTACAATGAGCAGTTCTTC
NA	NA	TRBV13	TRBJ2-1	CASSTSGPPYEQFF	TGTGCCAGCAGTACCTCCGGACCCCCTTATGAGCAGTTCTTC
NA	TRBD1	TRBV6-1	TRBJ1-2	CASSEAGQGAGYGYTF	TGTGCCAGCAGTGAAGCAGGACAGGGGGCGGGCTATGGCTACACCTTC
NA	TRBD1	TRBV7-8	TRBJ2-1	CASSYNWDSYHNEQFF	TGTGCCAGCAGCTATAATTGGGACAGCTACCACAATGAGCAGTTCTTC
NA	NA	TRBV7-3	TRBJ2-1	CASSQGHNEQFF	TGTGCCAGCAGCCAAGGCCACAATGAGCAGTTCTTC
few	NA	TRBV6-5	TRBJ1-1	CAIFSQGNEAFF	TGTGCCATCTTCTCCCAGGGGAATGAAGCTTTCTTT
NA	NA	TRBV6-6	TRBJ2-7	CASSYSVGNEQYF	TGTGCCAGCAGTTACTCCGTAGGGAACGAGCAGTACTTC
few	TRBD1	TRBV27	TRBJ2-7	CASSQGTGGRYEQYF	TGTGCCAGCAGTCAGGGGACAGGGGGCAGGTACGAGCAGTACTTC
NA	NA	TRBV16	TRBJ1-2	CASSVDRRYGYTF	TGTGCCAGCAGCGTCGACAGACGCTATGGCTACACCTTC
NA	TRBD1	TRBV10-3	TRBJ1-1	CAISDRGNTEAFF	TGTGCCATCTCGGACAGGGGGAACACTGAAGCTTTCTTT
NA	TRBD2	TRBV7-9	TRBJ2-7	CASNGGTSGSYEQYF	TGTGCCAGCAACGGAGGGACTAGCGGATCCTACGAGCAGTACTTC
NA	NA	TRBV27	TRBJ2-7	CASSLQGPFRSRYEQYF	TGTGCCAGCAGTTTACAGGGACCCTTTCGCTCCCGGTACGAGCAGTACTTC
NA	TRBD1	TRBV15	TRBJ2-7	CATSFDRENEQYF	TGTGCCACCAGCTTTGACAGGGAGAACGAGCAGTACTTC
few	NA	TRBV7-9	TRBJ2-7	CASSLINRVEQYF	TGTGCCAGCAGCTTAATTAACAGGGTCGAGCAGTACTTC
NA	NA	TRBV5-4	TRBJ1-1	CASSPSRSRTEAFF	TGTGCCAGCAGCCCATCCCGATCGCGCACTGAAGCTTTCTTT
NA	NA	TRBV9	TRBJ2-2	CASSVAWSNTGELFF	TGTGCCAGCAGCGTAGCTTGGTCAAACACCGGGGAGCTGTTTTTT
NA	TRBD1	TRBV9	TRBJ1-4	CASSPRTGDEKLFF	TGTGCCAGCAGCCCCAGGACAGGGGATGAAAAACTGTTTTTT
NA	NA	TRBV15	TRBJ2-3	CATSRGETSTDTQYF	TGTGCCACCAGCAGAGGGGAAACCTCCACAGATACGCAGTATTTT
NA	TRBD1	TRBV19	TRBJ1-6	CASSLGTGYSPLHF	TGTGCCAGTAGTCTAGGGACAGGATATTCACCCCTCCACTTT
NA	NA	TRBV30	TRBJ1-2	CARAPAHKGTNYGYTF	TGTGCCCGCGCCCCTGCACACAAGGGGACTAACTATGGCTACACCTTC
few	NA	TRBV27	TRBJ1-3	CASSLKMAGLDTIYF	TGTGCCAGCAGTTTAAAGATGGCAGGGCTAGACACCATATATTTT
NA	TRBD1	TRBV29-1	TRBJ2-2	CSVLGTATGGELFF	TGCAGCGTCCTCGGGACAGCGACAGGCGGGGAGCTGTTTTTT
medium-sized	TRBD1	TRBV7-9	TRBJ2-3	CASSSDRDITDTQYF	TGTGCCAGCAGCTCGGACAGGGACATCACAGATACGCAGTATTTT
NA	NA	TRBV10-2	TRBJ2-1	CASSDGAALGNEQFF	TGCGCCAGCAGTGATGGGGCCGCCTTAGGGAATGAGCAGTTCTTC
NA	NA	TRBV7-9	TRBJ1-1	CASSSPRGQFVGWNTEAFF	TGTGCCAGCAGTTCCCCGCGTGGACAGTTCGTAGGTTGGAACACTGAAGCTTTCTTT